The 18 T cell receptor beta chains in this list originate from one sample, sequenced in a study of TIL therapy for anti-PD-1-resistant metastatic lung cancer. Time point of the sample: pre-treatment sample, taken before nivolumab and TIL therapy. Sequencing used immunoSEQ v3. Measured with immunoSEQ multiplex PCR; TCRdb has only the in-frame clones, and not every one. The top ten hold 6% to 7% of the sample, which has around 59,000 clones, 69% seen once. The material sequenced was blood, taken at baseline. The receptors were gathered from a person aged 25 to 85 with non-small cell lung cancer.

This clone was found many times. The chain recombines TRBV4-1 with TRBJ2-1, with 12 bases matching TRBD2. The CDR3 is 15 amino acids. Germline-derived CDR1 and CDR2 are MGHRA and YSYEKL. V was pared by 2 bases and J by 4 bases, with 0 bases of the junction left unmatched. In DNA form, the CDR3 reads TGCGCCAGCAGCCAACTAGCGGGGGGGTACAATGAGCAGTTCTTC. This codes for CASSQLAGGYNEQFF.

J is TRBJ2-1 and V is TRBV2, with 9 bases aligning to TRBD2. Germline assignment: CDR1 SNHLY and CDR2 FYNNEI. The CDR3 covers 16 residues. After removal of 4 bases from V and 6 bases from J, the junction contained 10 bases not matched to a gene. CDR3 loop: CASSANIAGAGNEQFF. CDR3 nucleotides: TGTGCCAGCAGTGCGAACATAGCGGGAGCTGGCAATGAGCAGTTCTTC.

V and J are TRBV1 and TRBJ2-3; the table's TRBD2 call for D was not verified on the DNA. TRBV1 is labeled a pseudogene. The CDR3 spans 18 residues. The CDR3 nucleotides are TGCACCAGCAGCCAAGGGTTGCCGGGGGGCGCGGGAGCAGATACGCAGTATTTT. This gives the protein CTSSQGLPGGAGADTQYF.

V gene TRBV19 combines with J gene TRBJ2-4; D is undetermined. The CDR3 extends over 14 amino acids. Germline loops: CDR1 LNHDA, CDR2 SQIVND (reference sequence). Deletions cut 1 base from V and 8 bases from J, with 12 bases between. CDR3 DNA: TGTGCCAGTAGTATAGGTTCAGGAGTAGACATTCAGTACTTC. Its protein is CASSIGSGVDIQYF.

This chain connects TRBV19 to TRBJ2-3; D possibly matches TRBD1 or TRBD2 (5 bases each). The germline CDR1 and CDR2 sequences are LNHDA and SQIVND (reference sequence). The length of the CDR3 is 14 residues. V lost 5 bases to trimming and J lost 4 bases, with 13 bases between them. This CDR3 is CASSPRDGPDTQYF. The CDR3, as DNA: TGTGCCAGTAGTCCCAGGGACGGCCCAGATACGCAGTATTTT.

CDR3 in DNA: TGCAGCGGGAGCGGCTATAGCACAGATACGCAGTATTTT. This gives the protein CSGSGYSTDTQYF. The chain joins TRBV29-1 to TRBJ2-3; D possibly corresponds to TRBD2 (5 bases). This CDR3 comprises 13 residues. The germline V gene has CDR1 SQVTM and CDR2 ANQGSEA. Deletions cut 7 bases from V and 0 bases from J, with 11 bases between.

J is TRBJ1-6 and V is TRBV6-5, with TRBD1 as a possible D gene (6 bases). The V and J ends lost 4 bases and 0 bases respectively, with 10 bases between them. The CDR3 has 16 amino acids. Germline V gives CDR1 MNHEY, CDR2 SVGAGI. This CDR3 is CASSSRTVSYNSPLHF. DNA of the CDR3: TGTGCCAGCAGTTCCCGGACAGTCTCCTATAATTCACCCCTCCACTTT.

This clone came up a few times. The rearrangement links TRBV5-1 to TRBJ1-6; no clear D gene. V was clipped by 0 bases and J by 9 bases, with 4 bases between them. The germline V gene has CDR1 SGHRS and CDR2 YFSETQ. The CDR3 spans 12 residues. CDR3 region: CASSLDRSPLHF. The CDR3 region has the DNA TGCGCCAGCAGCTTGGATCGTTCACCCCTCCACTTT. Filled out from reference TRBV5-1 and TRBJ1-6, the complete variable domain reads KAGVTQTPRYLIKTRGQQVTLSCSPISGHRSVSWYQQTPGQGLQFLFEYFSETQRNKGNFPGRFSGRQFSNSRSEMNVSTLELGDSALYLCASSLDRSPLHFGNGTRLTVT.

The chain has TRBV10-3 and TRBJ1-5; no firm D call. Germline V gives CDR1 ENHRY, CDR2 SYGVKD. With 10 bases removed from V and 3 bases from J, the gap between germline ends came to 13 bases. This CDR3 comprises 13 residues. CDR3 nucleotide sequence: TGTGCCACTACGTCGGATTTCAATCAGCCCCAGCATTTT. It translates to CATTSDFNQPQHF.

V and J are TRBV4-2 and TRBJ2-1; D unresolved. CDR3 length: 16 residues. The germline CDR1 and CDR2 sequences are LGHNA and YNFKEQ. Between the trimmed V and J ends, which lost 0 bases and 6 bases, there was a span of 15 bases. The CDR3, as DNA: TGTGCCAGCAGCCAAGAGTGGTATCAGGAGCGCAATGAGCAGTTCTTC. Amino acid sequence: CASSQEWYQERNEQFF.

This rearrangement joins TRBV18 to TRBJ1-1, with D tentatively TRBD1 (6 bases). This CDR3 has 14 residues. Per germline, CDR1 KGHSH and CDR2 LQKENI. The V gene lost 1 base and the J gene lost 5 bases, with 11 bases spanning the gap. CDR3 protein: CASSPLRGETEAFF. CDR3 DNA sequence: TGTGCCAGCTCACCACTCAGGGGAGAGACTGAAGCTTTCTTT.

The rearrangement links TRBV28 to TRBJ1-2; D is perhaps TRBD1 (5 bases). Germline CDR1 and CDR2: MDHEN and SYDVKM. The CDR3 loop spans 13 amino acids. V lost 8 bases and J 12 bases, leaving 22 bases between the germline ends. The CDR3 protein is CASLEVPGLSHTF. CDR3 nucleotides: TGTGCCAGCCTTGAGGTACCGGGACTTTCACACACCTTC.

The gene calls are TRBV7-9 and TRBJ2-2; D ambiguous. The ends were cut back, 1 base at V and 7 bases at J, with 7 bases in the middle. The CDR3 sequence is 13 residues long. Germline V gene lookup returns CDR1 SEHNR and CDR2 FQNEAQ (reference sequence). This CDR3 is CASSLDNNGELFF. The CDR3 DNA reads as TGTGCCAGCAGCTTAGATAATAACGGGGAGCTGTTTTTT. Based on the CDR3 plus reference TRBV7-9 and TRBJ2-2, the full variable domain is DTGVSQNPRHKITKRGQNVTFRCDPISEHNRLYWYRQTLGQGPEFLTYFQNEAQLEKSRLLSDRFSAERPKGSFSTLEIQRTEQGDSAMYLCASSLDNNGELFFGEGSRLTVL.

This clone was seen more than once but under ten times. This chain connects TRBV9 to TRBJ1-3, with 9 bases fitting TRBD1. CDR1 and CDR2 (germline): SGDLS, YYNGEE. CDR3 length: 15 amino acids. V was pared by 0 bases and J by 2 bases, with 0 bases of the junction left unmatched. The CDR3 bases are TGTGCCAGCAGCGTAGGACAGGGGGCTGGAAACACCATATATTTT. Protein product: CASSVGQGAGNTIYF.

The rearrangement joins TRBV4-2 to TRBJ2-5; perhaps TRBD2 as D (6 bases). This CDR3 is built from 14 residues. Germline V CDR1 and CDR2: LGHNA, YNFKEQ. V was pared by 7 bases and J by 4 bases, with 16 bases between. CDR3 sequence reads: CASNNGGTSETQYF. DNA for the CDR3: TGTGCCAGCAACAATGGGGGGACCTCAGAGACCCAGTACTTC.

The CDR3 loop is CASSQLTRGDTEAFF. In DNA form, the CDR3 reads TGTGCCAGCAGCCAATTGACCAGGGGGGACACTGAAGCTTTCTTT. The chain joins TRBV14 to TRBJ1-1; the match to TRBD1 covers 7 bases. Per the germline V gene, CDR1 is SGHDN and CDR2 is FVKESK. The CDR3 is 15 amino acids. The ends lost 2 bases at V and 3 bases at J; junction bases unmatched: 6.

V usage is TRBV11-3 and J usage is TRBJ1-2, with D hard to call. Germline-derived CDR1 and CDR2 are SGHNT and YENEEA. V shed 0 bases and J shed 7 bases, with 9 bases lying between them. The CDR3 extends over 13 amino acids. CDR3 residues: CASSLDGEIGYTF. CDR3 in DNA: TGTGCCAGCAGCTTAGATGGGGAGATTGGCTACACCTTC.

V gene TRBV5-1 combines with J gene TRBJ2-1, with 9 bases fitting TRBD2. The CDR3 runs 14 residues. V was clipped by 4 bases and J by 5 bases; unmatched bases: 4. CDR1 and CDR2 (germline): SGHRS, YFSETQ. CDR3 amino acids: CASSVVAGDNEQFF. In nucleotides, the CDR3 is TGCGCCAGCAGCGTAGTAGCGGGAGACAATGAGCAGTTCTTC.